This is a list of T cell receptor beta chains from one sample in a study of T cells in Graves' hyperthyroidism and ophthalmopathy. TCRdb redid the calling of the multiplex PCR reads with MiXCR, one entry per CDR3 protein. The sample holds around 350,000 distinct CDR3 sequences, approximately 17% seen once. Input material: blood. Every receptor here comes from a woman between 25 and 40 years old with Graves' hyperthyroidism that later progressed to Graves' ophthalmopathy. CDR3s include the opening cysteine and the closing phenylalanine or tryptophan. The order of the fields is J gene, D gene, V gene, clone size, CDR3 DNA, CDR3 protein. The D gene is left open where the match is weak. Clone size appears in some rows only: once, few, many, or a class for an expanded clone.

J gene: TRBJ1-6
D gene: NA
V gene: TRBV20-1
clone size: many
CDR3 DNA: TGCAGTGCTAGAGAAATGAAAGGGGAGTATTCACCCCTCCACTTT
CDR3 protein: CSAREMKGEYSPLHF

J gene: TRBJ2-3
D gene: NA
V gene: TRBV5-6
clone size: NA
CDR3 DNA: TGTGCCAGCAGTCGACGCAACGAGGGGACCGATACGCAGTATTTT
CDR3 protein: CASSRRNEGTDTQYF

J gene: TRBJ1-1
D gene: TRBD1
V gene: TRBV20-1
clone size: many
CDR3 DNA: TGCAGTGCTTGGGACAGGGTGGGGACTGAAGCTTTCTTT
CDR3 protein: CSAWDRVGTEAFF

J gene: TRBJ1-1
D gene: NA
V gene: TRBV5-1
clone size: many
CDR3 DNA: TGCGCCAGCAGCTTGGAGTGGGACACTGAAGCTTTCTTT
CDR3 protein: CASSLEWDTEAFF

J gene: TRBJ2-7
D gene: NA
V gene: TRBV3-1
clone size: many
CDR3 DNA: TGTGCCAGCAGCGATGAGTCCCGGGCGGTATACGAGCAGTACTTC
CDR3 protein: CASSDESRAVYEQYF

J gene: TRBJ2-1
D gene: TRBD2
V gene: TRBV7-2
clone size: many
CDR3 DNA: TGTGCCAGCAGCTTACTGCTAGCGGGGGGGCCAGGGGGTGGGAATGAGCAGTTCTTC
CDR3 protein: CASSLLLAGGPGGGNEQFF

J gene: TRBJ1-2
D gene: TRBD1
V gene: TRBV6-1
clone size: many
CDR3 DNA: TGTGCCAGCCGACAGGGGGAAGCCTATGGCTACACCTTC
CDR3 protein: CASRQGEAYGYTF

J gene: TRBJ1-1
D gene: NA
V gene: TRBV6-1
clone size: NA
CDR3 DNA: TGTGCCAGCAGCCCCAATCGCCCCTCCTTATCCAACACTGAAGCTTTCTTT
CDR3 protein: CASSPNRPSLSNTEAFF

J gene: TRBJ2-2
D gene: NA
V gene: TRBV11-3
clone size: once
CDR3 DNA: TGTGCCAGCAGCTTACTCCCGGTGACCGTGAACACCGGGGAGCTGTTTTTT
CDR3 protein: CASSLLPVTVNTGELFF

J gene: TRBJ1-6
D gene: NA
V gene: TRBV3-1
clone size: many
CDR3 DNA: TGTGCCAGCAGCACAACATTGAATTCACCCCTCCACTTT
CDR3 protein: CASSTTLNSPLHF

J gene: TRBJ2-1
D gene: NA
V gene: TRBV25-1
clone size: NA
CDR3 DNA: TGTGCCAGCAGTACCGACAGATATTACAATGAGCAGTTCTTC
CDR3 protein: CASSTDRYYNEQFF

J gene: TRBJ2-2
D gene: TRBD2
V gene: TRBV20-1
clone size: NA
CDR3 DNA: TGCAGTGCTATTGGAACCCTAGCGGGAGGGCGGAACACCGGGGAGCTGTTTTTT
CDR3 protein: CSAIGTLAGGRNTGELFF

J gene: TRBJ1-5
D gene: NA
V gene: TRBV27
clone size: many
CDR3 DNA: TGTGCCAGCAGTATCCACCCAGGGTATCAGCCCCAGCATTTT
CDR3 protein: CASSIHPGYQPQHF

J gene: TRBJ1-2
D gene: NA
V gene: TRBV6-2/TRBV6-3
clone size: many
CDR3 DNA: TGTGCCAGCAGTTCCACCATGGCGGGTTCTGGCGGCTACACCTTC
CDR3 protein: CASSSTMAGSGGYTF

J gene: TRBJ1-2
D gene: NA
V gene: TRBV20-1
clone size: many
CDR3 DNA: TGCAGTGCTAGGGACCGTGGAGGCGGCTACACCTTC
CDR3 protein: CSARDRGGGYTF

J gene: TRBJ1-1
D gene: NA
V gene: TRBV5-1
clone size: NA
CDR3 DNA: TGCGCCAGCAGAGAGACGAACACTGAAGCTTTCTTT
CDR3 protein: CASRETNTEAFF

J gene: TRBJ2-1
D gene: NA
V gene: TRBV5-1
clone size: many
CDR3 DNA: TGCGCCAGCAGCTTGGGACTAGACAATGAGCAGTTCTTC
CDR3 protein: CASSLGLDNEQFF

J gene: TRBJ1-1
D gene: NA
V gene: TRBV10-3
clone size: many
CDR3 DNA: TGTGCCATCAGTGGTACAGACGGGACTGAAGCTTTCTTT
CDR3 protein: CAISGTDGTEAFF

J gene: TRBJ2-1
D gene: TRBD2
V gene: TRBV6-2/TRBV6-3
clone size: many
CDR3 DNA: TGTGCCAGCAGTTACCCGCGGCTAGCGGGGACTCTAGGCTCCTACAATGAGCAGTTCTTC
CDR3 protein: CASSYPRLAGTLGSYNEQFF

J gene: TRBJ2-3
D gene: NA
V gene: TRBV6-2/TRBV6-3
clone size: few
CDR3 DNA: TGTGCCGGCAGTGACTGGGACATGCAAGCTAGCACAGATACGCAGTATTTT
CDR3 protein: CAGSDWDMQASTDTQYF

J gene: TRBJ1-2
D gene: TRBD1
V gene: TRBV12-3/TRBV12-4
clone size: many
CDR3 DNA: TGTGCCAGCAGTTTAGTGAAGGGGGCGTATGGCTACACCTTC
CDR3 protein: CASSLVKGAYGYTF

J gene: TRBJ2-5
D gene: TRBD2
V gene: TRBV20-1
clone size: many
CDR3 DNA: TGCAGTGCTGCTCCTAGCGGGAGGACCACATGGTACCAAGAGACCCAGTACTTC
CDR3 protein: CSAAPSGRTTWYQETQYF

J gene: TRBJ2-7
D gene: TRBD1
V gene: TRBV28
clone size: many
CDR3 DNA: TGTGCCAGCAGTTCGTTGACAGGGGGCGCCTTAGGGCAGTACTTC
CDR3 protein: CASSSLTGGALGQYF

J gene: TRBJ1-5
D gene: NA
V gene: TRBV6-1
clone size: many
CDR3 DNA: TGTGCCAGCAGTGATAGCGGGCCCCAGCATTTT
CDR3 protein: CASSDSGPQHF

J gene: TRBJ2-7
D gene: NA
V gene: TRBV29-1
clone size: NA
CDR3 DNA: TGCAGCGTTGAATCCGGGGGTGCCTACGAGCAGTACTTC
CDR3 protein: CSVESGGAYEQYF

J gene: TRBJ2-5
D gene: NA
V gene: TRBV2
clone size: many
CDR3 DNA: TGTGCCAGCAGGGCAATACTGGGGGAAGAGACCCAGTACTTC
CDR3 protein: CASRAILGEETQYF

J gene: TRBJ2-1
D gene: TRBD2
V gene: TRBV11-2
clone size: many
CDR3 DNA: TGTGCCAGCAGCTTAGGCTCAGCGGGATTATCTAATGAGCAGTTCTTC
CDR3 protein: CASSLGSAGLSNEQFF

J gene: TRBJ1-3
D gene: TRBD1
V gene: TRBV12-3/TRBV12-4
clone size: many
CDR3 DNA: TGTGCCAGCAGTGTACAGGGGGTATTTGGAAACACCATATATTTT
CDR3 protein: CASSVQGVFGNTIYF

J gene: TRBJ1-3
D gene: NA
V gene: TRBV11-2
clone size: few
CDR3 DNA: TGTGCCAGCAGCGTGGCGGGACGGGGGACTCGTGCTGGAAACACCATATATTTT
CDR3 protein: CASSVAGRGTRAGNTIYF

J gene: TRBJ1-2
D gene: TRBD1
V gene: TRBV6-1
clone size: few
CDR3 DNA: TGTGCCAGCAGCCTCAATAGACAGGGTGGTGGCTACACCTTC
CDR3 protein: CASSLNRQGGGYTF

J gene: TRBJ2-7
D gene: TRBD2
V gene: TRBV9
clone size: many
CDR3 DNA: TGTGCCAGCAGCGCGGGACTAGCGGGGACGCACGAGCAGTACTTC
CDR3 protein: CASSAGLAGTHEQYF

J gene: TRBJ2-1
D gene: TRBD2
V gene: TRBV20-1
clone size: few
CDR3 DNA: TGCAGTGCTACCCTAGCGGGAGTCTACAATGAGCAGTTCTTC
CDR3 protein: CSATLAGVYNEQFF

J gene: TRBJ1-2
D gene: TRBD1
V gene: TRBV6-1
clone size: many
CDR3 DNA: TGTGCCAGCAGCCGAGACAGGGGCCACGATGGCTACACCTTC
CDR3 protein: CASSRDRGHDGYTF

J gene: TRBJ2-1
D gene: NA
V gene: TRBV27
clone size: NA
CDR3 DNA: TGTGCCAGCAGTTTTGGGATTTCCTACAATGAGCAGTTCTTC
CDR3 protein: CASSFGISYNEQFF

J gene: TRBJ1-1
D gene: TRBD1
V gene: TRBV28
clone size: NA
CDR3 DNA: TGTGCCAGCTGGGCAGGGGGGATTACTGAAGCTTTCTTT
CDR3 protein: CASWAGGITEAFF

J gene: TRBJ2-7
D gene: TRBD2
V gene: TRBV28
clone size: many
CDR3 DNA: TGTGCCAGCAGTTTGATAGCGGGAGCCCACGAGCAGTACTTC
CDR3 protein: CASSLIAGAHEQYF

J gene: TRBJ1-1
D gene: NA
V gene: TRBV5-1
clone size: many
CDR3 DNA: TGCGCCAGCAGCTTATCTGGTGCTATGACTGAAGCTTTCTTT
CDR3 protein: CASSLSGAMTEAFF

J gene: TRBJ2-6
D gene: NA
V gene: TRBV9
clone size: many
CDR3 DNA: TGTGCCAGCAGCGTAGATGGGCTGTCTGGGGCCAACGTCCTGACTTTC
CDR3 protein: CASSVDGLSGANVLTF

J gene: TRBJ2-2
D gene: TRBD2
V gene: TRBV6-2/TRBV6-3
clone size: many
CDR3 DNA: TGTGCCGCACGGAGACTAGCGGGAGGTACCGGGGAGCTGTTTTTT
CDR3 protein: CAARRLAGGTGELFF

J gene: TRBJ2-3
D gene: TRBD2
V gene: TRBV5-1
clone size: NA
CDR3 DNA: TGCGCCAGCAGCTGGAGGACAGATTTTCCACTTGTGGGGACTAGACACATTGCTCCAGATACGCAGTGTTTT
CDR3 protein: CASSWRTDFPLVGTRHIAPDTQCF

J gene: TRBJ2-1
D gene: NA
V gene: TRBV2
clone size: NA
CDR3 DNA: TGTGCCAGTAGGATAGGGACGAGCTCCTACAATGAGCAGTTCTTC
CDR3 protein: CASRIGTSSYNEQFF

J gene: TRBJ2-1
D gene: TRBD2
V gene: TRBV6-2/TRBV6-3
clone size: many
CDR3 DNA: TGTGCCAGCAGGCCGGGACTAGCGACTTACAATGAGCAGTTCTTC
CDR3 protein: CASRPGLATYNEQFF

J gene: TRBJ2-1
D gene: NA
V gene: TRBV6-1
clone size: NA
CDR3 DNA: TGTGCCAGCAACATCGGAGGCTGGCAGTTCTTC
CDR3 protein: CASNIGGWQFF

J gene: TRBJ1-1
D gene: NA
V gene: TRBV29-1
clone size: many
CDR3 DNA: TGCAGCGTCGGGACTGGTCGAGATGAAGCTTTCTTT
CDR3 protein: CSVGTGRDEAFF

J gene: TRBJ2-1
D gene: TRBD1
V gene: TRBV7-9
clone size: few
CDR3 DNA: TGTGCCAGCAGCTTACCGCCGGGACAGGACAATGAGCAGTTCTTC
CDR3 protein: CASSLPPGQDNEQFF

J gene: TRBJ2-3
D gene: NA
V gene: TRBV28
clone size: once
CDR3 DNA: TGTGCCAGCAGTTCTAGTTTGTCTAGCACAGATACGCAGTATTTT
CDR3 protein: CASSSSLSSTDTQYF

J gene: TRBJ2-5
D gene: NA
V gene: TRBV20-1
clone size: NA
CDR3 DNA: TGCAGTGCTAGATCGGGCCGGGAGACCCAGTACTTC
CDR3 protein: CSARSGRETQYF

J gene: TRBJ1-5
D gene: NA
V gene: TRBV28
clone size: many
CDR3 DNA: TGTGCCAGCAGTTTGTTCGCTTTTAGGCAGGGAGGCTTGGGCAGCAATCAGCCCCAGCATTTT
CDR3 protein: CASSLFAFRQGGLGSNQPQHF

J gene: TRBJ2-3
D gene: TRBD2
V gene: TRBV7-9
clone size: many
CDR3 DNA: TGTGCCAGCAGCTCCTGGACTAGCGGCACAGATACGCAGTATTTT
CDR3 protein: CASSSWTSGTDTQYF

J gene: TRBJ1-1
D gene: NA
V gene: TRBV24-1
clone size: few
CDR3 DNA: TGTGCCACCAGTGCCTTGGACGGAGATGAAGCTTTCTTT
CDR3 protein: CATSALDGDEAFF

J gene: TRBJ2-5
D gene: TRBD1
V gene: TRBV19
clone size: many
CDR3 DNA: TGTGCCAGTACCCCGGGACAGGGGATAGAGACCCAGTACTTC
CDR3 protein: CASTPGQGIETQYF

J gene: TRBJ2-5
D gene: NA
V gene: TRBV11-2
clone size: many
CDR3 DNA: TGTGCCAGCAGCTTAGTCCGGGGGCTAATACAAGAGACCCAGTACTTC
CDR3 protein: CASSLVRGLIQETQYF

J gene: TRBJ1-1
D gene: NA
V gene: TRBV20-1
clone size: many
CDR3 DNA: TGCAGTGCTAGAGAACCGGCCGGGGGCGCTGAAGCTTTCTTT
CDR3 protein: CSAREPAGGAEAFF

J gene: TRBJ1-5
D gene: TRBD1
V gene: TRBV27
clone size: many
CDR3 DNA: TGTGCCAGCAGTTCGAGACCGGGACAGGGGAACCCCCAGCATTTT
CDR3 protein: CASSSRPGQGNPQHF

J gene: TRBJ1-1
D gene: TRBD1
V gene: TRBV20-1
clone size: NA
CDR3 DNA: TGCAGTGCTAGAGGCGGAGGACAGGGGGCGGGAAACACTGAAGCTTTCTTT
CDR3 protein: CSARGGGQGAGNTEAFF

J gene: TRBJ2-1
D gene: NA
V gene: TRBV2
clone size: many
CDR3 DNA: TGTGCCAGCAAACGGGTAGGAACGGGCAATGAGCAGTTCTTC
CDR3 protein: CASKRVGTGNEQFF

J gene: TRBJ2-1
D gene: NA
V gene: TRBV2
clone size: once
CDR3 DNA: TGTGCCAGCAGGGCCGTGGGTGAGCAGTTCTTC
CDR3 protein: CASRAVGEQFF

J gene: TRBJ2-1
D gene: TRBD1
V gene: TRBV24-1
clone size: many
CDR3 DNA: TGTGCCACCAGTGACGTCGGACAGGGAGTAAATGAGCAGTTCTTC
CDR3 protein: CATSDVGQGVNEQFF

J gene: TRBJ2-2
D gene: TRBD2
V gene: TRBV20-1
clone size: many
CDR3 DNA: TGCAGTGCTTCCGGGACTAGCGTTGGTACCGGGGAGCTGTTTTTT
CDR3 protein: CSASGTSVGTGELFF

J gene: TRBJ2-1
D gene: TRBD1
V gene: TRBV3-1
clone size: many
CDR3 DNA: TGTGCCAGCAGCTACGGGACAGTCAATGAGCAGTTCTTC
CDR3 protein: CASSYGTVNEQFF